One sample yielded the 10 T cell receptor beta chains listed below, sequenced in a study of cytomegalovirus exposure and HLA in healthy donors. This PCR relied on a set of 60 Vbeta primers and 13 Jbeta primers. Here immunoSEQ multiplex PCR was the method, and the copy in TCRdb shows in-frame clones only, minus some. The sample shows around 80,000 clones, 78% of them seen only once. Sequencing used PBMCs. The receptor source for this set is a man between 35 and 55 years old in good health and CMV-seronegative.

The count of this clone is one. J is TRBJ2-1 and V is TRBV28; 13 positions agree with TRBD2. In germline, CDR1 is MDHEN, CDR2 SYDVKM. J was trimmed by 9 bases and V by 2 bases; bases with no gene match: 10. This CDR3 is 17 amino acids long. Written as DNA, the CDR3 is TGTGCCAGCAGTTTAGCCGGGACTAGCGGGATCTGGGGTGAGCAGTTCTTC. Translating it yields CASSLAGTSGIWGEQFF.

This chain connects TRBV21-1 to TRBJ2-2; the table names TRBD1, a call not compared with the DNA. TRBV21-1 constitutes a pseudogene. The CDR3 sequence is 17 residues long. The DNA for the CDR3 is TGTGCCAGCAGCAACGCTCGACAGCCGGAAAACACCGGGGAGCTGTTTTTT. The encoded protein is CASSNARQPENTGELFF.

The sample holds a few counts of this clone. The chain links TRBV27 to TRBJ1-5; 10 nucleotides align to TRBD1. Germline CDR1 and CDR2: MNHEY and SMNVEV (reference sequence). The CDR3 spans 15 residues. Trimming at V came to 2 bases and at J to 2 bases, leaving 0 bases not matched to a gene. The CDR3 sequence: CASSLGTGGNQPQHF. The CDR3 DNA reads as TGTGCCAGCAGTTTAGGGACAGGGGGCAATCAGCCCCAGCATTTT.

This chain joins TRBV6-1 and TRBJ1-1; D is ambiguous. V gave up 1 base and J gave up 0 bases, with 9 bases separating them. CDR3 length: 15 amino acids. Germline CDR1 and CDR2: MNHNS and SASEGT. CDR3 in amino acids: CASSEGRFLNTEAFF. The CDR3 DNA is TGTGCCAGCAGTGAAGGGAGGTTCTTGAACACTGAAGCTTTCTTT.

V and J are TRBV18 and TRBJ1-1; D gene ambiguous. Germline CDR1 KGHSH, CDR2 LQKENI. The CDR3 contains 13 residues. Trimming took off 3 bases at V and 6 bases at J, with 11 bases between the two ends. The CDR3 nucleotides are TGTGCCAGCTCACCTAGTGGAAGCGCTGAAGCTTTCTTT. The encoded protein is CASSPSGSAEAFF.

With respect to this clone: A junction boundary mismatches the germline segment, possibly from a read error. The chain links TRBV6-1 to TRBJ2-7; perhaps TRBD2 as D (6 bases). The CDR3 is made up of 16 amino acids. Per germline, CDR1 MNHNS and CDR2 SASEGT. CDR3 in amino acids: CASSEDWASASYEQYF. CDR3 nucleotide sequence: TGTGCCAGCAGCGAAGACTGGGCTAGCGCCTCCTACGAGCAGTACTTC.

For the CDR3, the DNA is TGTGCCAGCAGCTTGGAGCAAGTTCCAGGGGATGAGCAGTTCTTC. This sequence encodes CASSLEQVPGDEQFF. J is TRBJ2-1 and V is TRBV5-8; TRBD1 is a possible D gene (6 bases). The V end was cut by 0 bases, the J end by 8 bases, with 15 bases between. The CDR3 spans 15 residues. Germline CDR1 is SGHTS and CDR2 is YDEGEE.

This rearrangement joins TRBV18 to TRBJ1-3, with TRBD1 identical over 10 bases. With 4 bases clipped from V and 4 bases from J, the junction kept 10 bases outside the gene matches. Germline V gene data show CDR1 as KGHSH and CDR2 as LQKENI. The CDR3 length is 17 residues. CDR3 region: CASSLKPSTGGGNTIYF. The CDR3 region has the DNA TGTGCCAGCTCACTAAAGCCTTCGACAGGGGGCGGAAACACCATATATTTT.

This chain uses TRBV7-9 with TRBJ2-3; maybe TRBD2 (7 bases). There are 16 residues in the CDR3. V was clipped by 4 bases and J by 6 bases, with 20 bases between them. Germline assignment: CDR1 SEHNR and CDR2 FQNEAQ (reference sequence). CDR3 nucleotides: TGTGCCAGCAGCTCAAGTGGTCGGGGAGGGGGGGATACGCAGTATTTT. It specifies CASSSSGRGGGDTQYF.

A few counts support this clone. This rearrangement joins TRBV11-3 to TRBJ1-1; D not resolved. V lost 5 bases and J lost 1, with 8 bases in between. The CDR3 consists of 13 residues. Germline CDR1 reads SGHNT; CDR2 reads YENEEA. CDR3 sequence reads: CASSAQANTEAFF. The CDR3 DNA follows: TGTGCCAGCAGCGCGCAGGCGAACACTGAAGCTTTCTTT.